This T cell receptor beta chain was sequenced during a study of blood T cells in healthy people across ages. General observations from the study: Older individuals had lower TCR beta diversity per million T cells (the decline was roughly linear). Using unsorted PBMCs precluded a conclusive naive versus antigen-experienced comparison.

Together with a sample-barcoded 5' primer, a J-beta primer mix was included in a second PCR lasting roughly 6 to 12 cycles. Every sample gave at least 3 million paired-end reads containing CDR3. TCRdb re-called the 5' RACE reads through MiXCR, storing one row per CDR3 protein. The sample contains some 940,000 distinct CDR3 sequences, under 35% of which appear only once. The germline V and J ends were trimmed by 2 bases and 3 bases, with 14 bases remaining between them. The germline CDR1 and CDR2 sequences are SGDLS and YYNGEE. The CDR3 totals 15 residues. On this clonotype: The antigen is undetermined.

The data also belong to a second study, concerning T cells of mothers and their children.

The sequenced material came from blood. The sequence derives from a woman between 35 and 50 years old in good health. The J gene is TRBJ1-1, the V gene TRBV9; D is possibly TRBD1 (5 bases). The CDR3 sequence is CASSVQGDGDTEAFF. In DNA form, the CDR3 reads TGTGCCAGCAGCGTCCAGGGAGATGGGGACACTGAAGCTTTCTTT.